The rows below give T cell receptor beta chains drawn from one sample of a study of shared clonotypes between healthy human individuals. Profiled with immunoSEQ multiplex PCR; TCRdb holds only in-frame clones, not every one. Among about 2.5 million clones listed, under 95% were seen once. Sequenced material: naive CD4+ T cells from PBMCs. These receptor sequences come from a man aged 18 to 35 in good health. Some clones in this sample may be carry-over from other donors' samples. Each CDR3 is given without its conserved first and last residue. The listing skips clone size in some rows; elsewhere it reads once, few, many or a size class.

j_call clone_size v_call cdr3_aa
TRBJ1-3 few TRBV18 ASSPLSSGNTIY
TRBJ1-3 NA TRBV28 ASSSPQGAGNTIY
TRBJ1-4 NA TRBV28 ASSREYRGRQEKLF
TRBJ1-2 NA TRBV9 ASSGTGTGLGYT
TRBJ2-1 NA TRBV25-1 ASSDTSGTLGAYNEQF
TRBJ1-1 once TRBV28 ASSLLFGTPENTEAF
TRBJ1-2 NA TRBV28 ASSLSGQGWCH
TRBJ1-1 few TRBV18 ASSPGGDEAF
TRBJ1-4 NA TRBV6-1 ASSERGNEKLF
TRBJ2-3 NA TRBV7-3 ASSQRQGKDTQY
TRBJ2-5 NA TRBV27 ASSLIFPGSGTSPGGRETQY
TRBJ1-2 once TRBV7-2 ASSPTPGQYGYT
TRBJ2-1 NA TRBV5-1 ASSLGQGSLF
TRBJ2-1 NA TRBV7-2 ASSLAPSGAGRNEQF
TRBJ2-7 once TRBV28 ASSFGYVGDPSYEQY
TRBJ2-3 NA TRBV7-2 ASSLTWGDTQY
TRBJ1-1 NA TRBV27 ASSPLTGTEAF
TRBJ2-7 once TRBV27 ASSSQTGSYEQY
TRBJ2-3 NA TRBV28 ASSLAGGPPDTQY
TRBJ1-5 few TRBV18 ASSPGSNQPQH
TRBJ2-1 NA TRBV30 AWSDLALYAAEQF
TRBJ2-7 NA TRBV19 ASSISGTAYEQY
TRBJ2-7 NA TRBV2 ASSTPPPYEQY
TRBJ1-5 NA TRBV6-5 ASSYFSQGNQPQH
TRBJ2-1 NA TRBV7-6 ASSYISPGVLEQF
TRBJ1-5 NA TRBV19 ASSIPRGGTQPQH
TRBJ2-7 NA TRBV20-1 SAREGQT
TRBJ1-5 once TRBV28 ASTLPQGFGDSNQPQH